This T cell receptor beta chain was captured in a study of CD8 T cells in ankylosing spondylitis (dated 2017 in TCRdb). Looking at the study overall: The study profiled T cell receptor beta repertoires in healthy donors and ankylosing spondylitis patients to find disease-linked TCR variants. The full study cohort was made up of 25 ankylosing spondylitis patients and about a hundred healthy donors. Samples of peripheral blood were taken, and for ankylosing spondylitis patients, synovial fluid was collected as well. General study outcomes and caveats: The disease-linked clones showed a CD8+ phenotype and occurred at relatively low frequencies in peripheral blood. Blood from ankylosing spondylitis patients appeared to be characterized by a TCR beta motif made up of several highly homologous amino acid variants. Some TCR beta motif variants had previously been reported in synovial fluid and blood of reactive arthritis patients, which suggested common disease-initiation mechanisms. The disease-linked clones were reported as significantly enriched in matched synovial fluid samples from ankylosing spondylitis patients.

This clonotype was found a few times. Its antigen is not yet known. No quality values exist for individual bases; no much larger clone is one base distant. The CDR3 contains 16 residues, cysteine and phenylalanine counted. The only DNA kept is the CDR3, 48 bases in frame from the first base. Deletion took 5 bases off V and 2 bases off J, with a span of 18 bases between the germline ends. Via the germline V gene (reference sequence), CDR1 is DFQATT and CDR2 SNEGSKA. For sequencing, an Illumina HiSeq 2500 was employed. Quantitative 5'-RACE with molecular barcodes was used to prepare TCR beta libraries. For the original study's pipeline: A new computational method based on a probabilistic model of VDJ rearrangement was used to identify disease-linked TCR variants. The public reads were reanalyzed by TCRdb: fastp trimming at Q25, MiXCR alignment, in-frame beta chains only. Every entry covers one CDR3 protein and lists the most common genes and DNA from its rows. TCRdb, rather than the study authors, made the V and J calls. Within this sample are 670,000 or so distinct CDR3 sequences, with around 19% of them counted one time only. The top ten hold under 20% of the sample.

Sequenced material: blood, either unsorted or a sorted T cell fraction (not recorded which). The receptor chain draws on TRBV20-1 and TRBJ2-2; a tentative D call is TRBD1 (6 bases match). The clonotype comes from a male donor with ankylosing spondylitis. The nucleotides read TGCAGTGCTCGTCTCAACCCGGGACACAACACCGGGGAGCTGTTTTTT. This codes for CSARLNPGHNTGELFF.